The source of this T cell receptor (beta chain) is a study of vaccination effects on CD4 cells after COVID-19. Background on the study: Participants completed two doses of the BNT162b2 or mRNA-1273 vaccine.

Germline CDR1 is MNHEY and CDR2 is SVGEGT. The V and J ends lost 5 bases and 5 bases, in that order; junction bases with no gene match: 12. The CDR3 consists of 16 residues. Within the ViraFEST assay, antigen-specific CD4+ T cells underwent expansion with viral peptide pools prior to sequencing. Cultured cells yielded isolated CD4+ T cells after around 9 days. Nucleocapsid antibodies stayed negative before and after vaccination, showing no earlier SARS-CoV-2 infection. Approximately 2 million PBMC per well received approximately 10 IU/ml IL-2 and 8 to 10 ug/ml peptides in culture. Using immunoSEQ multiplex PCR, the repertoire was profiled, and TCRdb retains in-frame clones only, with some absent. This repertoire shows 40,000 to 50,000 clones, roughly 82% found once; its top ten account for about 3.1%. Worth noting for this clone: As yet, its antigen is unknown.

The chain uses TRBV6-2 or TRBV6-3 and TRBJ2-5; 9 bases fit TRBD2. The specimen was CD4+ T cells from PBMCs cultured with HCoV-NL63 spike peptides, collected before COVID-19 vaccination. The sequence was obtained from a human donor who received a COVID-19 vaccine. DNA for the CDR3: TGTGCCAGCAGTCCCCTAGGCGGGGGGGCGTGGGAGACCCAGTACTTC. This codes for CASSPLGGGAWETQYF.